One sample yielded the 26 T cell receptor beta chains listed below, sequenced in a study of T cells in Graves' hyperthyroidism and ophthalmopathy. The source material, RNA transcripts, was used to amplify TCR beta CDR3 regions. The TCR CDR3 first-round RT-PCR relied on the HTBI primer set. TCRdb re-analysed the multiplex PCR reads in MiXCR, keeping a single row per CDR3 protein. The sample holds 660,000 or so distinct CDR3 sequences; about 45% are singletons and the top ten take less than 8.5%. Specimen: peripheral blood or thyroid tissue (not recorded which). The source is an adult man with Graves' disease, either hyperthyroidism or ophthalmopathy (not recorded which).

The genes are TRBV10-2 and TRBJ1-5; TRBD1 is a possible D gene (5 bases). Looked up from germline, CDR1 is WSHSY and CDR2 is SAAADI. CDR3 length: 16 amino acids. The germline V and J ends were trimmed by 8 bases and 7 bases, with 24 bases remaining between them. CDR3 region: CASQGSSRGGGQPQHF. In DNA, the CDR3 is TGCGCCAGCCAAGGATCATCGAGGGGAGGAGGGCAGCCCCAGCATTTT.

In the case of this clonotype: Possible read error: a much larger clone is one base away. The J gene is TRBJ2-5, the V gene TRBV10-2; the match to TRBD2 covers 9 bases. The CDR3 totals 15 residues. V was clipped by 4 bases and J by 1 base; unmatched bases: 4. In germline, CDR1 is WSHSY, CDR2 SAAADI. The CDR3: CASSAIAGVQETQYF. The CDR3 DNA sequence: TGCGCCAGCAGTGCTATAGCGGGGGTCCAAGAGACCCAGTACTTC.

This clonotype was detected a few times. An end of the junction differs from the germline gene, which may be a read error. The rearrangement links TRBV5-1 to TRBJ2-5, with D maybe TRBD2 (5 bases). The CDR3 loop spans 14 amino acids. Germline CDR1 reads SGHRS; CDR2 reads YFSETQ. The CDR3, as DNA: TGTGCCAGCAGCCCGGACGGGATTCAAGAGACCCAGTACTTC. This translates into CASSPDGIQETQYF.

This clonotype has only a few counts. The chain joins TRBV15 to TRBJ1-5, with a weak D call TRBD1 (5 bases). V was pared by 3 bases and J by 0 bases, with 21 bases between. In germline, CDR1 is LNHNV, CDR2 YYDKDF (reference sequence). The CDR3 has 19 amino acids. CDR3 in amino acids: CATSSAPGLVENSNQPQHF. CDR3 nucleotides: TGTGCCACCAGCAGTGCACCGGGACTAGTCGAGAATAGCAATCAGCCCCAGCATTTT.

This clonotype was found a few times. The chain links TRBV5-5 to TRBJ1-4; TRBD1 is a possible D gene (6 bases). Per germline, CDR1 SGHKS and CDR2 YYEKEE (reference sequence). V gave up 4 bases and J gave up 0 bases, with 13 bases separating them. The CDR3 covers 16 residues. The CDR3 region is CASSVTGFATNEKLFF. DNA for the CDR3: TGTGCCAGCAGCGTGACAGGCTTTGCAACTAATGAAAAACTGTTTTTT. The whole variable domain, filled in from reference TRBV5-5 and TRBJ1-4, reads DAGVTQSPTHLIKTRGQQVTLRCSPISGHKSVSWYQQVLGQGPQFIFQYYEKEERGRGNFPDRFSARQFPNYSSELNVNALLLGDSALYLCASSVTGFATNEKLFFGSGTQLSVL.

CDR3 sequence (DNA): TGTGCCAGTAGTATCGGGCACGCTCTTCGGCCCCAGCATTTT. Translation: CASSIGHALRPQHF. This chain uses TRBV19 with TRBJ1-5; unclear D gene. This CDR3 is 14 amino acids long. Germline assignment: CDR1 LNHDA and CDR2 SQIVND (reference sequence). V lost 3 bases, J lost 9 bases, and 15 bases lay in between.

The V and J genes are TRBV7-2 and TRBJ2-2, with D hard to call. The ends were cut back, 3 bases at V and 1 base at J, with 6 bases in the middle. This CDR3 comprises 14 residues. CDR1 and CDR2 from the germline V gene are SGHTA and FQGNSA. The CDR3 DNA follows: TGTGCCAGCAGCTTGTCGTTGAACACCGGGGAGCTGTTTTTT. Encoded protein: CASSLSLNTGELFF.

This clonotype was detected many times. The chain links TRBV29-1 to TRBJ2-5; D is perhaps TRBD2 (6 bases). The CDR3 spans 12 residues. The V end lost 6 bases, the J end lost 2 bases, and 10 bases lay between the germline ends. Germline loops: CDR1 SQVTM, CDR2 ANQGSEA. The CDR3 region is CSVEEGQETQYF. Written as DNA, the CDR3 is TGCAGCGTCGAGGAGGGGCAAGAGACCCAGTACTTC.

This clonotype appeared many times. This chain uses TRBV24-1 with TRBJ2-7; no definite D call. This CDR3 contains 13 residues. From germline, CDR1 is KGHDR and CDR2 SFDVKD. Trimming pared 0 bases from V and 3 bases from J, leaving 5 bases between. Written as DNA, the CDR3 is TGTGCCACCAGTGATTTGGGTGGCTACGAGCAGTACTTC. It codes for CATSDLGGYEQYF.

In the case of this clonotype: This may stem from a read error, because a much larger clone lies one nucleotide away. This chain's CDR3 is CASGLVMGHSQETQYF. The CDR3 DNA is TGTGCCAGCGGCTTAGTGATGGGTCACAGCCAAGAGACCCAGTACTTC. V is TRBV11-1 and J is TRBJ2-5; no clear D. Germline V lookup: CDR1 SGHAT, CDR2 FQDESV (reference sequence). The CDR3 has 16 amino acids. The entire variable domain, with the rest obtained from reference TRBV11-1 and TRBJ2-5, is as follows: EAEVAQSPRYKITEKSQAVAFWCDPISGHATLYWYRQILGQGPELLVQFQDESVVDDSQLPKDRFSAERLKGVDSTLKIQPAELGDSAMYLCASGLVMGHSQETQYFGPGTRLLVL.

This clonotype was counted between two and nine times. The genes are TRBV6-5 and TRBJ1-5; D call uncertain. CDR3 size: 13 residues. V lost 0 bases to trimming and J lost 7 bases, with 7 bases between them. The germline CDR1 and CDR2 sequences are MNHEY and SVGAGI. The CDR3 reads CASSYSKVQPQHF. The CDR3 bases are TGTGCCAGCAGTTACTCGAAAGTGCAGCCCCAGCATTTT.

V and J are TRBV20-1 and TRBJ1-5; 7 bases align to TRBD1. The junction had 11 bases not matched to a gene; V was cut back by 6 bases and J by 6 bases. The CDR3 sequence is 14 residues long. Germline V gives CDR1 DFQATT, CDR2 SNEGSKA (reference sequence). CDR3 in amino acids: CSAEKGAGGQPQHF. The CDR3 DNA reads TGCAGTGCCGAAAAAGGCGCAGGGGGTCAGCCCCAGCATTTT.

The chain joins TRBV15 to TRBJ1-6; 8 positions agree with TRBD1. Trimming at V came to 3 bases and at J to 9 bases, leaving 7 bases not matched to a gene. The CDR3 consists of 15 residues. Germline-derived CDR1 and CDR2 are LNHNV and YYDKDF (reference sequence). In DNA form, the CDR3 reads TGTGCCACCAGCAGCCCGGACAGGGTGGGTTCACCCCTCCACTTT. As protein: CATSSPDRVGSPLHF.

This clonotype was seen a handful of times. The chain joins TRBV20-1 to TRBJ2-7; 7 positions agree with TRBD1. J lost 5 bases, V lost 6 bases, and 16 bases had no gene match. Looked up from germline, CDR1 is DFQATT and CDR2 is SNEGSKA (reference sequence). The CDR3 runs 15 residues. CDR3 sequence: CSAPHPGQNVHEQYF. CDR3 sequence (DNA): TGCAGTGCACCTCACCCGGGACAGAACGTCCACGAGCAGTACTTC.

The V gene is TRBV25-1, the J gene TRBJ2-6; 8 bases fit TRBD2. V was pared by 11 bases and J by 2 bases, with 11 bases of the junction left unmatched. This CDR3 is built from 16 residues. Germline CDR1 MGHDK, CDR2 SYGVNS. CDR3 DNA sequence: TGTGCCGACTTAGCGGGGAGGCCGACTGGGGCCAACGTCCTGACTTTC. This gives the protein CADLAGRPTGANVLTF.

Of note for this clonotype: One end of the junction is discordant with germline, which a read error may explain. The chain joins TRBV24-1 to TRBJ1-3, with D possibly TRBD1 on 5 matching bases. CDR3 size: 16 residues. Per germline, CDR1 KGHDR and CDR2 SFDVKD. As DNA, the CDR3 is TGTGCCACCAGTGATCCGACCGACAGCTCTGGGAACACCATGTATTTT. As protein: CATSDPTDSSGNTMYF.

Notes on this clonotype: The missing conserved phenylalanine or tryptophan at the end of this CDR3 makes a read error likely. This chain links TRBV4-1 with TRBJ1-4; the D gene is possibly TRBD1 (6 bases). The CDR3 covers 15 residues. V lost 0 bases and J 10 bases, leaving 15 bases between the germline ends. Germline V CDR1 and CDR2: MGHRA, YSYEKL. The CDR3 DNA follows: TGCGCCAGCAGCCAAGAAACAGGGATGGAGGTAAAACTGTTTTCT. This encodes CASSQETGMEVKLFS.

This clonotype appeared a few times. Sequence at one end of the junction differs from germline and may be a read error. The CDR3 nucleotides read TGTGCTAGCAGCTCGGCCGGGACAAACACCGGGGAGCTGTTTTTT. It encodes CASSSAGTNTGELFF. V is TRBV7-7 and J is TRBJ2-2; possibly TRBD1 for D (6 bases). The CDR3 consists of 15 residues. CDR1 SSHAT and CDR2 FNYEAQ come from the germline V gene (reference sequence).

Regarding this clonotype: One base away lies a much larger clone, so this may be a sequencing read error. The rearrangement links TRBV24-1 to TRBJ2-5; D gene ambiguous. Trimming took 0 bases from V and 4 from J, leaving 8 bases between them. This CDR3 has 14 residues. Germline loops: CDR1 KGHDR, CDR2 SFDVKD. The CDR3 reads CATSDLGGGETQYF. CDR3 DNA: TGTGCCACCAGTGATTTGGGTGGCGGAGAGACCCAGTACTTC.

Comment on this clonotype: A read error is possible here, since a much larger clone lies one base away. V and J are TRBV15 and TRBJ1-1; the D is unclear. From germline, CDR1 is LNHNV and CDR2 YYDKDF (reference sequence). The CDR3 is 13 amino acids. The CDR3 DNA is TGTGCCACCAGCAGAGATAACGCGGCTGAAGCTTCCTTT. Amino acid sequence: CATSRDNAAEASF.

This clonotype was seen at least ten times. The V and J genes are TRBV10-2 and TRBJ1-4; D not certain. V dropped 4 bases and J dropped 0 bases, with 6 bases sitting between them. CDR1 is WSHSY, CDR2 SAAADI, per germline. There are 14 residues in the CDR3. The CDR3 loop is CASSGFATNEKLFF. In DNA, the CDR3 is TGCGCCAGCAGTGGATTTGCAACTAATGAAAAACTGTTTTTT.

The table lists this clonotype with a count of one. This chain links TRBV29-1 with TRBJ1-5; D is undetermined. Germline V lookup: CDR1 SQVTM, CDR2 ANQGSEA. V was shortened by 8 bases and J by 0 bases, with 2 bases between the two germline ends. This CDR3 comprises 10 residues. CDR3 nucleotides: TGCAGCAATAGCAATCAGCCCCAGCATTTT. It codes for CSNSNQPQHF.

The sample holds many counts of this clonotype. The chain employs TRBV19 and TRBJ1-4; D unclear. Trimming removed 6 bases at V and 0 bases at J, with 8 bases between. CDR3 length equals 14 residues. Germline V gives CDR1 LNHDA, CDR2 SQIVND (reference sequence). CDR3 in amino acids: CASSRLATNEKLFF. CDR3 bases: TGTGCCAGTAGCAGGCTCGCAACTAATGAAAAACTGTTTTTT.

This chain links TRBV7-2 with TRBJ1-2, with a tentative D call TRBD1 (5 bases). The CDR3 totals 15 residues. Germline V gives CDR1 SGHTA, CDR2 FQGNSA. V was clipped by 11 bases and J by 0 bases, with 19 bases between them. In DNA form, the CDR3 reads TGTGCCTGGGTGGCGGGACTTCAAGCTAACTATGGCTACACCTTC. Protein: CAWVAGLQANYGYTF. The whole variable domain, remainder taken from reference TRBV7-2 and TRBJ1-2, is GAGVSQSPSNKVTEKGKDVELRCDPISGHTALYWYRQSLGQGLEFLIYFQGNSAPDKSGLPSDRFSAERTGGSVSTLTIQRTQQEDSAVYLCAWVAGLQANYGYTFGSGTRLTVV.

This clonotype was observed many times. V gene TRBV19 combines with J gene TRBJ2-7, with D maybe TRBD1 (6 bases). There are 14 residues in the CDR3. Germline values: CDR1 LNHDA, CDR2 SQIVND (reference sequence). V dropped 5 bases and J dropped 0 bases, with 11 bases sitting between them. CDR3 sequence: CASSPRDISYEQYF. CDR3 sequence (DNA): TGTGCCAGTAGTCCCCGGGACATCTCCTACGAGCAGTACTTC.

There are a few counts of this clonotype. The chain joins TRBV25-1 to TRBJ1-1; the match to TRBD1 covers 11 bases. CDR3 size: 17 residues. After removal of 6 bases from V and 2 bases from J, the junction contained 11 bases not matched to a gene. The germline V gene encodes CDR1 MGHDK and CDR2 SYGVNS. The CDR3 sequence is CASSLEDRGRKNTEAFF. As DNA, the CDR3 is TGTGCCAGCAGCTTGGAGGACAGGGGGCGCAAAAACACTGAAGCTTTCTTT. The entire variable domain, with the rest obtained from reference TRBV25-1 and TRBJ1-1, is as follows: EADIYQTPRYLVIGTGKKITLECSQTMGHDKMYWYQQDPGMELHLIHYSYGVNSTEKGDLSSESTVSRIRTEHFPLTLESARPSHTSQYLCASSLEDRGRKNTEAFFGQGTRLTVV.